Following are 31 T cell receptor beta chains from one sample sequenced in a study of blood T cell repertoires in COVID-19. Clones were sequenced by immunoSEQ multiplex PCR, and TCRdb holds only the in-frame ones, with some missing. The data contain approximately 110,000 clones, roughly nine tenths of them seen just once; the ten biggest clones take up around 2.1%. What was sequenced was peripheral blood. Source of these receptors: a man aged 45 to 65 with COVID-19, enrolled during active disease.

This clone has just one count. The CDR3, as DNA: TGTGCCAGCAAACCGACAGGGGCCAAAAACATTCAGTACTTC. Translated, it gives CASKPTGAKNIQYF. The chain links TRBV6-5 to TRBJ2-4, with TRBD1 matching over 7 bases. This CDR3 region has 14 residues. Germline V gives CDR1 MNHEY, CDR2 SVGAGI. V dropped 7 bases and J dropped 1; count of bases not matched to a gene: 4.

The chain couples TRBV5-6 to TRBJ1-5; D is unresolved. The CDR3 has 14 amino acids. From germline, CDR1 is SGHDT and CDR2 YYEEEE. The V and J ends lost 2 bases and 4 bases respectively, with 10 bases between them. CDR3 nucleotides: TGTGCCAGCAGCTTCGGGAACAGAAATCAGCCCCAGCATTTT. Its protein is CASSFGNRNQPQHF.

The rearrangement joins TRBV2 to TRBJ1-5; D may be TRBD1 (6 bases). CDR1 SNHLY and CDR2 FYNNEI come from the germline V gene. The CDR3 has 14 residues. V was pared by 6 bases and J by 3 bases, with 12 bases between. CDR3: CASSFDRYNQPQHF. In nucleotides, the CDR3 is TGTGCCAGCAGCTTCGACAGGTACAATCAGCCCCAGCATTTT.

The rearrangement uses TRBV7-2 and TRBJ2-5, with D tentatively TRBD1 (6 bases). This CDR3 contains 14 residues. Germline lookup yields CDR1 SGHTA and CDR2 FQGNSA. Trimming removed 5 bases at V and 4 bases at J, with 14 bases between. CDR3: CASSLLGRGETQYF. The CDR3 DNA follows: TGTGCCAGCAGCCTCCTCGGCAGGGGAGAGACCCAGTACTTC.

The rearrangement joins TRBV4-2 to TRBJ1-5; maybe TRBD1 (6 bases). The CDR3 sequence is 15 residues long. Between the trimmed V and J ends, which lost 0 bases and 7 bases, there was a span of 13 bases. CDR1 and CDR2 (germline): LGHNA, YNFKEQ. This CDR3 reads CASSQDAGARQPQHF. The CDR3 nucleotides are TGTGCCAGCAGCCAAGATGCGGGGGCTCGCCAGCCCCAGCATTTT.

CDR3 loop: CASSTGVNIQYF. In nucleotides, the CDR3 is TGTGCCAGTAGTACAGGGGTGAACATTCAGTACTTC. The chain links TRBV19 to TRBJ2-4; perhaps TRBD1 as D (6 bases). Trimming cost V 4 bases and J 7 bases, with 8 bases left between them. CDR1 and CDR2 (germline): LNHDA, SQIVND (reference sequence). The CDR3 loop spans 12 amino acids. Full variable domain (missing parts from reference TRBV19 and TRBJ2-4): DGGITQSPKYLFRKEGQNVTLSCEQNLNHDAMYWYRQDPGQGLRLIYYSQIVNDFQKGDIAEGYSVSREKKESFPLTVTSAQKNPTAFYLCASSTGVNIQYFGAGTRLSVL.

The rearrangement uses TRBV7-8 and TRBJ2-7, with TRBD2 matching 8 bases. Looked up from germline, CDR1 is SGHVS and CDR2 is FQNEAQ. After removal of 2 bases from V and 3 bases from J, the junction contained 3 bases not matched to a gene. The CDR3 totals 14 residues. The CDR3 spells CASSLSSGIYEQYV. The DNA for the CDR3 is TGTGCCAGCAGCTTAAGTAGCGGGATCTACGAGCAGTACGTC.

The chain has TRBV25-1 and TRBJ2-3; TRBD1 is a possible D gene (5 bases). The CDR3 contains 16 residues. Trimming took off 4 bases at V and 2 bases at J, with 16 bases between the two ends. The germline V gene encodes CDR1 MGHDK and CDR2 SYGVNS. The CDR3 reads CASSVGAMADTDTQYF. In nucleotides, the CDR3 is TGTGCCAGCAGTGTTGGGGCCATGGCAGACACAGATACGCAGTATTTT.

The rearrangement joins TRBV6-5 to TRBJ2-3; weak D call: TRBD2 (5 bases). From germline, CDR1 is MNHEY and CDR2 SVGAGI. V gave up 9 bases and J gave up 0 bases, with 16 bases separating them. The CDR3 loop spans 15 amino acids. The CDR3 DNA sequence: TGTGCCAGTTCCAGCCGGGATCCTAGCACAGATACGCAGTATTTT. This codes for CASSSRDPSTDTQYF.

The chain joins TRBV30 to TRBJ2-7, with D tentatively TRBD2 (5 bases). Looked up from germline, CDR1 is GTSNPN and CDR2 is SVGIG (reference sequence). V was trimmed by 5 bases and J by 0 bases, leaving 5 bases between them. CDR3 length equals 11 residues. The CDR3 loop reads CAWDYSYEQYF. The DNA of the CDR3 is TGTGCCTGGGACTACTCCTACGAGCAGTACTTC.

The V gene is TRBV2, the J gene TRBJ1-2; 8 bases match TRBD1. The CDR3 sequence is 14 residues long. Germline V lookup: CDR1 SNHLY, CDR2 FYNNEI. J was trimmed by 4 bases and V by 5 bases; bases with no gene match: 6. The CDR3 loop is CASSFRTGIYGYTF. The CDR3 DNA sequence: TGTGCCAGCAGTTTTCGGACAGGGATCTATGGCTACACCTTC.

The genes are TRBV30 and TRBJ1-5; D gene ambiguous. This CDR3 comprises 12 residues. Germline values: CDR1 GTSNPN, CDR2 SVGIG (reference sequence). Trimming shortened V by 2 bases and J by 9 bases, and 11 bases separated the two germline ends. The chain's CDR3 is CAWSTDRGPQHF. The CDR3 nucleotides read TGTGCCTGGAGTACAGATCGGGGGCCCCAGCATTTT.

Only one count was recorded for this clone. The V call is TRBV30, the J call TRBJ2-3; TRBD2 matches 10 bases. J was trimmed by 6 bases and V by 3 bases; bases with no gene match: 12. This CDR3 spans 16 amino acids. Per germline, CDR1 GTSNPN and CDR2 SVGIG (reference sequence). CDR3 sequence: CAWSAPIAGGMDTQYF. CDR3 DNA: TGTGCCTGGAGCGCCCCAATAGCGGGGGGAATGGATACGCAGTATTTT.

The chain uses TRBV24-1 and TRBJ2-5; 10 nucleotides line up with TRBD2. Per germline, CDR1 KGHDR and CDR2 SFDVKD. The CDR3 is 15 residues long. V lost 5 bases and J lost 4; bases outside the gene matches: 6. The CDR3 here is CATSGASGSRETQYF. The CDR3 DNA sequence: TGTGCCACCAGTGGGGCTAGCGGGAGTAGAGAGACCCAGTACTTC.

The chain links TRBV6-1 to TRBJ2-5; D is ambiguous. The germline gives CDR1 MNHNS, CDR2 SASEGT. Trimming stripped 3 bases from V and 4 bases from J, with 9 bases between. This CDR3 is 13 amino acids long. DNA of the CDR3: TGTGCCAGCAGTGAGAGTCTAGGAGAGACCCAGTACTTC. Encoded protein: CASSESLGETQYF.

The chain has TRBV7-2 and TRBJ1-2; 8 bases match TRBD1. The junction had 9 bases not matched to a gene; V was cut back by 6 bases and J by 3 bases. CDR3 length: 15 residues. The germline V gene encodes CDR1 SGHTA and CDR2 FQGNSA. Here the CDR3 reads CASSPGVDRDYGYTF. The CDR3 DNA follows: TGTGCCAGCAGTCCAGGGGTGGACAGGGACTATGGCTACACCTTC. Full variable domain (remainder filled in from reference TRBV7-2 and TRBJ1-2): GAGVSQSPSNKVTEKGKDVELRCDPISGHTALYWYRQSLGQGLEFLIYFQGNSAPDKSGLPSDRFSAERTGGSVSTLTIQRTQQEDSAVYLCASSPGVDRDYGYTFGSGTRLTVV.

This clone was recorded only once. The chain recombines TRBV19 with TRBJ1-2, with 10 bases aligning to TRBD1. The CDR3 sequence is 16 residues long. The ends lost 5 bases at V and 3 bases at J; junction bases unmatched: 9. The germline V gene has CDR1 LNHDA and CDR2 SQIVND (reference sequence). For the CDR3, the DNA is TGTGCCAGTAGTGGATTGACAGGGGGCATTGACTATGGCTACACCTTC. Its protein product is CASSGLTGGIDYGYTF.

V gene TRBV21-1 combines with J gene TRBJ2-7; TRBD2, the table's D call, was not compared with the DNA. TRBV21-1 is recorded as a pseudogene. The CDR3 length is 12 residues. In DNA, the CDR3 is TGTGCCGGCCCCGGGTTCTCCTACGAGCAGTACGTC. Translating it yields CAGPGFSYEQYV.

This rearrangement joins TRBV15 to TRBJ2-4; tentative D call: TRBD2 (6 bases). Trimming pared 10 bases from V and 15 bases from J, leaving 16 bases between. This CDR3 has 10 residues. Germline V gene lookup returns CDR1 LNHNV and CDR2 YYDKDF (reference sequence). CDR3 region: CAKKEGRLYF. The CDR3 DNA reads TGTGCCAAGAAGGAGGGCCGGTTGTACTTC.

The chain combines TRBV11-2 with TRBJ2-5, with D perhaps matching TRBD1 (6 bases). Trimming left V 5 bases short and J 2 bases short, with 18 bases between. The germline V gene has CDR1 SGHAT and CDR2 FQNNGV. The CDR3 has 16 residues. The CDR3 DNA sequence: TGTGCCAGCAGCCCAGGGGATCACTTCCCTCAAGAGACCCAGTACTTC. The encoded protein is CASSPGDHFPQETQYF.

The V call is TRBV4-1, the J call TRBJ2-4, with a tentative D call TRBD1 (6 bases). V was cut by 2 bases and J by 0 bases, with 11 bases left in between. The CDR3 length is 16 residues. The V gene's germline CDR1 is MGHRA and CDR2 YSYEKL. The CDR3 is CASSQPRQAAKNIQYF. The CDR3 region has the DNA TGCGCCAGCAGCCAACCTAGACAGGCAGCCAAAAACATTCAGTACTTC.

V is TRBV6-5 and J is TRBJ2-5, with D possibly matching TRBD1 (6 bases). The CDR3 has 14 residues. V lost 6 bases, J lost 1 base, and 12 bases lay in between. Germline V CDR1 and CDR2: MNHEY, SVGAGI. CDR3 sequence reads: CASRPGQTQETQYF. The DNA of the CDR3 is TGTGCCAGCAGACCCGGACAGACCCAAGAGACCCAGTACTTC.

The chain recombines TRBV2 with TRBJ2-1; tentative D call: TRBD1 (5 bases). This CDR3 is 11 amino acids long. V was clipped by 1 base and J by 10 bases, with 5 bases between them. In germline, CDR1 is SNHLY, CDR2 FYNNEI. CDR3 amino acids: CASSEEGEQFF. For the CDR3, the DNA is TGTGCCAGCAGTGAAGAGGGGGAGCAGTTCTTC.

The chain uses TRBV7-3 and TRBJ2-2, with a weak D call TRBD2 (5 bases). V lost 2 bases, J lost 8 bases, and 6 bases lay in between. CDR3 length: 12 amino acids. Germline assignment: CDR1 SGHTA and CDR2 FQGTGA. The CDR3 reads CASSLLAGELFF. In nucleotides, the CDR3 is TGTGCCAGCAGCTTATTAGCGGGGGAGCTGTTTTTT. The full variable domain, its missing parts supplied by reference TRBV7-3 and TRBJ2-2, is GAGVSQTPSNKVTEKGKYVELRCDPISGHTALYWYRQSLGQGPEFLIYFQGTGAADDSGLPNDRFFAVRPEGSVSTLKIQRTERGDSAVYLCASSLLAGELFFGEGSRLTVL.

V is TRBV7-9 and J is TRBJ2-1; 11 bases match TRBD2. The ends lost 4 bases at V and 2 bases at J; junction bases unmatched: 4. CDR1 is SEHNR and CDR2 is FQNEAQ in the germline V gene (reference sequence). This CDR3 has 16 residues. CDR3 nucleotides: TGTGCCAGCAGCTGGACTAGCGGGTTTGCCTACAATGAGCAGTTCTTC. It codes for CASSWTSGFAYNEQFF.

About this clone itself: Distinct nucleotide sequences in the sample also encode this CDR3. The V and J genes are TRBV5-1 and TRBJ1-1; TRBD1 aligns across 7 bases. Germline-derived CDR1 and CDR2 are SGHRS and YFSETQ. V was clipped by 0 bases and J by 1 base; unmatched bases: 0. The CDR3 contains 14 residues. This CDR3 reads CASSLDRGNTEAFF. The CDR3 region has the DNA TGCGCCAGCAGCTTGGACAGGGGGAACACTGAAGCTTTCTTT.

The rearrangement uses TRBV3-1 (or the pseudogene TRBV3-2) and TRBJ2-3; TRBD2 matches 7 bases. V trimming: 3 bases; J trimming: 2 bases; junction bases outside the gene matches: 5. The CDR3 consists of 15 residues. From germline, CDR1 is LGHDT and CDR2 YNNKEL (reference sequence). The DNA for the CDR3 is TGTGCCAGCAGCCATGGAAGCGGGAACACAGATACGCAGTATTTT. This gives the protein CASSHGSGNTDTQYF.

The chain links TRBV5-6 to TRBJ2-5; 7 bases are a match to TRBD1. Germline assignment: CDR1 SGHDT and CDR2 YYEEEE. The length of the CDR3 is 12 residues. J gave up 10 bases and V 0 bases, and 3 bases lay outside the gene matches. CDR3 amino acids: CASSLEGGNQYF. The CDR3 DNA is TGTGCCAGCAGCTTGGAAGGGGGCAACCAGTACTTC.

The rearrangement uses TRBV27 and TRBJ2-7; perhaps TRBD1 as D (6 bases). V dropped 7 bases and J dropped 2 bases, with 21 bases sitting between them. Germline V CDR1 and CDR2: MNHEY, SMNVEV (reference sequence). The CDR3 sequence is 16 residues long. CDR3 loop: CASIKGSGTYAYEQYF. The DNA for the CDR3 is TGTGCCAGCATCAAGGGATCCGGGACATACGCCTACGAGCAGTACTTC.

CDR3 loop: CASSAQGTGELFF. CDR3 DNA sequence: TGTGCCAGCAGCGCACAGGGCACCGGGGAGCTGTTTTTT. The J gene is TRBJ2-2, the V gene TRBV7-2; possibly TRBD1 for D (6 bases). This CDR3 region has 13 residues. Germline V CDR1 and CDR2: SGHTA, FQGNSA. Deletions cut 5 bases from V and 4 bases from J, with 8 bases between.

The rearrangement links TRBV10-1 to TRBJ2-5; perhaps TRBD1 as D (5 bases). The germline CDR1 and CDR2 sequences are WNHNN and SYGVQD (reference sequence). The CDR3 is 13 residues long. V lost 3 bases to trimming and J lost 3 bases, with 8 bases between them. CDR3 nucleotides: TGCGCCAGCAGTGAAGCGACAGAAGAGACCCAGTACTTC. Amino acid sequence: CASSEATEETQYF.